The next 24 T cell receptor beta chains were all read from a single sample in a study of a mutant IDH1 vaccine in newly diagnosed glioma. The time point here: baseline, week 1 (first vaccination visit). Sample treatment: pre-vaccination baseline after standard-of-care therapy. Only in-frame clones appear in the TCRdb table, and some are missing; sequencing was by immunoSEQ multiplex PCR. The repertoire consists of tens of thousands of clones, with 79% occurring once and the leading ten covering approximately 8.2%. Material: PBMCs, obtained from a glioma patient treated with radiotherapy, temozolomide or both. These receptors were taken from a man aged 45 to 65 with glioma.

This rearrangement joins TRBV14 to TRBJ2-3; a weak D match, TRBD1 (5 bases). Germline CDR1 reads SGHDN; CDR2 reads FVKESK. This CDR3 is built from 16 residues. Deletions cut 0 bases from V and 8 bases from J, with 18 bases between. CDR3 DNA sequence: TGTGCCAGCAGCCAAGATGACGGCCAGGGAATTTCTACGCAGTATTTT. Translated, it gives CASSQDDGQGISTQYF.

The chain carries TRBV7-9 and TRBJ2-7, with 7 bases lining up with TRBD1. CDR3 length: 17 amino acids. Germline assignment: CDR1 SEHNR and CDR2 FQNEAQ (reference sequence). V dropped 4 bases and J dropped 2; count of bases not matched to a gene: 14. In DNA form, the CDR3 reads TGTGCCAGCAGCTCAGATTACCGGGACAGAGGAACCTACGAGCAGTACTTC. Residues: CASSSDYRDRGTYEQYF.

V usage is TRBV6-5 and J usage is TRBJ1-5; D call uncertain. Germline assignment: CDR1 MNHEY and CDR2 SVGAGI. The CDR3 sequence is 13 residues long. Trimming stripped 10 bases from V and 9 bases from J, with 19 bases between. The CDR3 loop reads CATRRSLKGPQHF. CDR3 DNA: TGTGCCACCAGGAGGAGCCTTAAAGGGCCCCAGCATTTT.

The gene calls are TRBV4-2 and TRBJ2-5; D not certain. Per the germline V gene, CDR1 is LGHNA and CDR2 is YNFKEQ. V was shortened by 5 bases and J by 2 bases, with 9 bases between the two germline ends. The CDR3 has 13 amino acids. The CDR3 DNA reads as TGTGCCAGCAGCTCCCCGGGTCAAGAGACCCAGTACTTC. Protein product: CASSSPGQETQYF.

The genes are TRBV5-4 and TRBJ1-2; 11 positions agree with TRBD1. CDR1 and CDR2 (germline): SGHNT, YYREEE (reference sequence). V dropped 1 base and J dropped 4; count of bases not matched to a gene: 3. The CDR3 contains 15 residues. The DNA of the CDR3 is TGTGCCAGCAGCTTGCAAGGGACAGGGGGCTATGGCTACACCTTC. It encodes CASSLQGTGGYGYTF.

This chain connects TRBV6-5 to TRBJ1-1; maybe TRBD1 (6 bases). The germline V and J ends were trimmed by 5 bases and 4 bases, with 17 bases remaining between them. The length of the CDR3 is 15 residues. Germline V gives CDR1 MNHEY, CDR2 SVGAGI. The CDR3: CASSPGQTVGTEAFF. The CDR3 nucleotides read TGTGCCAGCAGTCCAGGACAGACTGTGGGCACTGAAGCTTTCTTT.

The CDR3 sequence: CASTLVTGTGELFF. Here the CDR3 DNA reads TGCGCCAGCACCCTGGTGACAGGGACCGGGGAGCTGTTTTTT. The chain combines TRBV5-1 with TRBJ2-2; 7 nucleotides line up with TRBD1. The length of the CDR3 is 14 residues. V shed 6 bases and J 5 bases; nucleotides not matched to a gene: 7. Germline CDR1 reads SGHRS; CDR2 reads YFSETQ.

This clone showed up just a few times. This sequence joins TRBV18 and TRBJ1-1; D unresolved. This CDR3 contains 13 residues. CDR1 is KGHSH, CDR2 LQKENI, per germline. V was pared by 6 bases and J by 1 base, with 9 bases between. DNA for the CDR3: TGTGCCAGCTCGGACGGCCAGAACACTGAAGCTTTCTTT. Translated, it gives CASSDGQNTEAFF. Full variable domain (remainder filled in from reference TRBV18 and TRBJ1-1): NAGVMQNPRHLVRRRGQEARLRCSPMKGHSHVYWYRQLPEEGLKFMVYLQKENIIDESGMPKERFSAEFPKEGPSILRIQQVVRGDSAAYFCASSDGQNTEAFFGQGTRLTVV.

The chain combines TRBV10-3 with TRBJ1-2, with TRBD1 matching over 9 bases. The V gene end was trimmed by 6 bases and the J gene end by 3 bases; junction bases not matched to a gene: 14. CDR3 size: 17 residues. From germline, CDR1 is ENHRY and CDR2 SYGVKD. The chain's CDR3 is CAIRTPGQGGSYYGYTF. As DNA, the CDR3 is TGTGCCATCAGAACGCCGGGACAGGGAGGGAGTTACTATGGCTACACCTTC.

The chain joins TRBV2 to TRBJ2-5; TRBD1 matches 7 bases. This CDR3 comprises 11 residues. The V gene's germline CDR1 is SNHLY and CDR2 FYNNEI. V shed 9 bases, J shed 5 bases, and the junction held 3 bases outside the gene matches. CDR3 sequence (DNA): TGTGCCAGGGGACAGCGGGAGACCCAGTACTTC. Its protein product is CARGQRETQYF.

J is TRBJ1-5 and V is TRBV19; a possible D gene is TRBD1 (5 bases). Germline V gene sequence: CDR1 LNHDA, CDR2 SQIVND (reference sequence). Trimming took off 3 bases at V and 1 base at J, with 10 bases between the two ends. The length of the CDR3 is 15 residues. The CDR3 region is CASSMGQGSNQPQHF. CDR3 bases: TGTGCCAGTAGTATGGGGCAGGGAAGCAATCAGCCCCAGCATTTT.

This clone occurred a few times. The chain links TRBV19 to TRBJ1-1, with D possibly being TRBD1 (6 bases). This CDR3 region has 11 residues. The V gene's germline CDR1 is LNHDA and CDR2 SQIVND (reference sequence). V was pared by 6 bases and J by 7 bases, with 9 bases between. The CDR3 DNA reads TGTGCCAGTAGCTACAGGGTTGAAGCTTTCTTT. This translates into CASSYRVEAFF.

V and J are TRBV27 and TRBJ1-5; D is uncertain. The CDR3 length is 17 residues. V was clipped by 5 bases and J by 0 bases, with 17 bases between them. Germline loops: CDR1 MNHEY, CDR2 SMNVEV (reference sequence). CDR3 sequence (DNA): TGTGCCAGCAGTCTGGCCCCGGACGGTTATAGCAATCAGCCCCAGCATTTT. Translating it yields CASSLAPDGYSNQPQHF.

In its sample, this clone was seen a few times. The J gene is TRBJ1-2, the V gene TRBV15; D may be TRBD1 (5 bases). V was shortened by 3 bases and J by 8 bases, with 10 bases between the two germline ends. The CDR3 has 12 amino acids. Per germline, CDR1 LNHNV and CDR2 YYDKDF (reference sequence). The CDR3 region is CATSSRVGGYTF. As DNA, the CDR3 is TGTGCCACCAGCAGCAGGGTGGGCGGCTACACCTTC.

The rearrangement uses TRBV7-9 and TRBJ1-5; 9 positions match TRBD1. The germline V gene has CDR1 SEHNR and CDR2 FQNEAQ (reference sequence). V lost 5 bases, J lost 6 bases, and 5 bases stayed unmatched. CDR3 length equals 14 residues. This chain's CDR3 is CASSLQGASQPQHF. The DNA for the CDR3 is TGTGCCAGCAGCCTACAGGGGGCGTCTCAGCCCCAGCATTTT.

This rearrangement joins TRBV29-1 to TRBJ1-1, with TRBD1 matching over 8 bases. The V gene's germline CDR1 is SQVTM and CDR2 ANQGSEA. The CDR3 totals 17 residues. Germline trimming cut 0 bases from V and 0 bases from J; bases unmatched to any gene: 9. CDR3 sequence: CSVEDRTGPFMNTEAFF. The DNA of the CDR3 is TGCAGCGTTGAAGACAGGACAGGGCCTTTCATGAACACTGAAGCTTTCTTT. Full variable domain (rest looked up from reference TRBV29-1 and TRBJ1-1): SAVISQKPSRDICQRGTSLTIQCQVDSQVTMMFWYRQQPGQSLTLIATANQGSEATYESGFVIDKFPISRPNLTFSTLTVSNMSPEDSSIYLCSVEDRTGPFMNTEAFFGQGTRLTVV.

The chain links TRBV20-1 to TRBJ2-5; D unclear. V gave up 4 bases and J gave up 7 bases, with 10 bases separating them. Germline CDR1 is DFQATT and CDR2 is SNEGSKA (reference sequence). This CDR3 is 11 amino acids long. Here the CDR3 DNA reads TGCAGTGCTATTGCCAGCCCGACCCAGTACTTC. Amino acid sequence: CSAIASPTQYF.

The chain combines TRBV4-3 with TRBJ2-7, with a possible D match to TRBD1 (5 bases). The length of the CDR3 is 15 residues. Deletions cut 2 bases from V and 3 bases from J, with 14 bases between. Germline V gene data show CDR1 as LGHNA and CDR2 as YSLEER. The CDR3 loop is CASSQSRTRIYEQYF. The DNA for the CDR3 is TGCGCCAGCAGCCAATCCCGGACAAGAATCTACGAGCAGTACTTC.

CDR3 protein: CASSEARGPGSSYEQYF. CDR3 coding DNA: TGTGCCAGCAGTGAAGCCCGAGGTCCAGGGAGCTCCTACGAGCAGTACTTC. This chain connects TRBV6-1 to TRBJ2-7, with D possibly called TRBD1 or TRBD2 (5 bases each). The CDR3 sequence is 17 residues long. V was cut by 0 bases and J by 0 bases, with 15 bases left in between. Per the germline V gene, CDR1 is MNHNS and CDR2 is SASEGT.

This clone appeared a single time. V and J are TRBV4-1 and TRBJ1-5, with D perhaps matching TRBD1 (6 bases). Germline assignment: CDR1 MGHRA and CDR2 YSYEKL. Trimming pared 0 bases from V and 5 bases from J, leaving 17 bases between. The CDR3 sequence is 17 residues long. DNA for the CDR3: TGCGCCAGCAGCCAAGATTCGGCTTCAAAGGGGGATCAGCCCCAGCATTTT. It encodes CASSQDSASKGDQPQHF.

The chain carries TRBV25-1 and TRBJ2-2; TRBD2 matches 7 bases. V dropped 6 bases and J dropped 6; count of bases not matched to a gene: 7. This CDR3 is built from 14 residues. CDR1 and CDR2 from the germline V gene are MGHDK and SYGVNS. CDR3 residues: CASRGTGGPGELFF. DNA for the CDR3: TGTGCCAGCAGGGGAACGGGGGGACCCGGGGAGCTGTTTTTT.

This clone appeared once. The chain carries TRBV9 and TRBJ1-1; D ambiguous. This CDR3 comprises 13 residues. The V end was cut by 3 bases, the J end by 0 bases, with 6 bases between. Germline CDR1 is SGDLS and CDR2 is YYNGEE. The CDR3 coding sequence is TGTGCCAGCAGCGCTGGAATGAACACTGAAGCTTTCTTT. It encodes CASSAGMNTEAFF.

V and J are TRBV11-1 and TRBJ2-3, with 9 bases lining up with TRBD1. The CDR3 runs 16 residues. CDR1 SGHAT and CDR2 FQDESV come from the germline V gene (reference sequence). V gave up 5 bases and J gave up 2 bases; unmatched junction bases: 8. The CDR3 is CASSPRTGVDTDTQYF. The CDR3 coding sequence is TGTGCCAGCAGCCCTCGGACAGGGGTGGACACAGATACGCAGTATTTT.

The rearrangement joins TRBV5-4 to TRBJ2-7; 11 bases agree with TRBD1. The CDR3 runs to 15 residues. CDR1 SGHNT and CDR2 YYREEE come from the germline V gene (reference sequence). The V gene end was trimmed by 3 bases and the J gene end by 1 base; junction bases not matched to a gene: 3. CDR3 in amino acids: CASSSRDRGSYEQYF. As DNA, the CDR3 is TGTGCCAGCAGCTCCCGGGACAGGGGGTCCTACGAGCAGTACTTC.